These 6 T cell receptor beta chains share one sample of origin, sequenced in a study of beta chain features in type 1 diabetes. Expressed TCRB transcripts got sequenced, as all isolated RNA was reverse transcribed. Only in-frame clones appear in the TCRdb table, and some are missing; sequencing was by immunoSEQ multiplex PCR. The sample has 300,000 to 450,000 clones; over 10% are singletons. Specimen: naive CD4+ T cells from blood. Source of these receptors: a man younger than 30 in good health.

The V and J genes are TRBV30 and TRBJ2-5; TRBD1 matches at 7 bases. The V gene end was trimmed by 2 bases and the J gene end by 5 bases; junction bases not matched to a gene: 8. This CDR3 has 14 residues. CDR1 is GTSNPN and CDR2 is SVGIG in the germline V gene (reference sequence). The CDR3 bases are TGTGCCTGGAGTAAACCGACAGGGTCGGAGACCCAGTACTTC. Protein: CAWSKPTGSETQYF.

The rearrangement links TRBV5-1 to TRBJ2-7, with D hard to call. The ends were cut back, 1 base at V and 1 base at J, with 3 bases in the middle. The CDR3 has 12 residues. Germline V gives CDR1 SGHRS, CDR2 YFSETQ. DNA of the CDR3: TGCGCCAGCAGCTTGACATCCTACGAGCAGTACTTC. Residues: CASSLTSYEQYF.

This clone showed up many times. No conserved phenylalanine or tryptophan ends this CDR3, so it is likely a read error. The DNA is left out, because the CDR3 cannot be placed on it with certainty; the CDR3 is given as TCRdb lists it. This chain joins TRBV23-1 and TRBJ1-5; TRBD1, the D gene given by the table, was not confirmed from the DNA. TRBV23-1 is marked as an open reading frame, function uncertain. Counting both end residues, the CDR3 totals 10 amino acids. CDR3 sequence: CASSHCPDRI.

This clone showed up just a few times. A junction end diverges from the germline sequence, so it may reflect a read error. This chain uses TRBV20-1 with TRBJ1-4; 7 positions agree with TRBD1. The CDR3 sequence is 11 residues long. Germline V lookup: CDR1 DFQATT, CDR2 SNEGSKA (reference sequence). This CDR3 reads CSARYSTGSVF. In nucleotides, the CDR3 is TGCAGTGCTAGATATTCGACAGGGTCGGTTTTT.

This clone was observed a few times. J is TRBJ2-5 and V is TRBV7-2; 8 bases agree with TRBD1. CDR3 length: 14 residues. V was clipped by 10 bases and J by 5 bases; unmatched bases: 12. Germline loops: CDR1 SGHTA, CDR2 FQGNSA. In DNA, the CDR3 is TGTGCCACCGAAGACAGGGGTAAAGATGAGACCCAGTACTTC. This translates into CATEDRGKDETQYF. The whole variable domain, remainder taken from reference TRBV7-2 and TRBJ2-5, is GAGVSQSPSNKVTEKGKDVELRCDPISGHTALYWYRQSLGQGLEFLIYFQGNSAPDKSGLPSDRFSAERTGGSVSTLTIQRTQQEDSAVYLCATEDRGKDETQYFGPGTRLLVL.

This clone has a handful of counts. V gene TRBV5-1 combines with J gene TRBJ2-3; TRBD1 might be the D (6 bases). Trimming pared 4 bases from V and 4 bases from J, leaving 13 bases between. This CDR3 contains 14 residues. The V gene's germline CDR1 is SGHRS and CDR2 YFSETQ. This CDR3 reads CASSPQQGPDTQYF. In DNA, the CDR3 is TGCGCCAGCAGCCCACAACAGGGACCAGATACGCAGTATTTT.